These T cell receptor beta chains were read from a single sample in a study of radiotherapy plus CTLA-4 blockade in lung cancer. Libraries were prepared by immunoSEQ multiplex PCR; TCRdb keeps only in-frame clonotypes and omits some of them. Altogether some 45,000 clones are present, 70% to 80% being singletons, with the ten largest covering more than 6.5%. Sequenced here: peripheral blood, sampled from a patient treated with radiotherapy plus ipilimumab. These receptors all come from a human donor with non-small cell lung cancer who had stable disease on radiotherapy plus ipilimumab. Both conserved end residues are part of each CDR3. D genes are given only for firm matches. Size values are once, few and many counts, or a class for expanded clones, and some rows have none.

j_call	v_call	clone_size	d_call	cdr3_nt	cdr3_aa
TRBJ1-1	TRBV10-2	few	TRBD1	TGCGCCAGCAGTGTGAATCCGGGACAGGGGGCCGGTGGAGCTTTCTTT	CASSVNPGQGAGGAFF
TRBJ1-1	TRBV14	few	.	TGTGCCAGCAGCCAAGTTGTGCGGTACACTGAAGCTTTCTTT	CASSQVVRYTEAFF
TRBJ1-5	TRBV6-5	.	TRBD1	TGTGCCAGCAGTCCTCAGACAGGGGGCGGAAAGCCCCAGCATTTT	CASSPQTGGGKPQHF
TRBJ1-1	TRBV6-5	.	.	TGTGCCAGCAGTTATCGAATAGAGAACACTGAAGCTTTCTTT	CASSYRIENTEAFF
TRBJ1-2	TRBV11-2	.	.	TGTGCCAGCAGCTTAGGGGCCAGGGGTAGGGATGGCTACACCTTC	CASSLGARGRDGYTF
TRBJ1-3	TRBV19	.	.	TGTGCCAGTAGGGCCGGACAAGATGGAAACACCATATATTTT	CASRAGQDGNTIYF
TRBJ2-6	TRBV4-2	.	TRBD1	TGTGCCAGCAGCCAAGAAGGTGGACAGGCCCCTGTGGCCAACGTCCTGACTTTC	CASSQEGGQAPVANVLTF
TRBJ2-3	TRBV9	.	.	TGTGCCAGCAGCCCCATGATCACAGATACGCAGTATTTT	CASSPMITDTQYF
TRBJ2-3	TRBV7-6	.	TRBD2	TGTGCCAGCAGCTTACGGGAGGGGAATACGCAGTATTTT	CASSLREGNTQYF
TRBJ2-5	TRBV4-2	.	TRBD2	TGTGCCAGCAGCCAAGGGACTAGCGGGGGGGCAATGGGAGAGACCCAGTACTTC	CASSQGTSGGAMGETQYF
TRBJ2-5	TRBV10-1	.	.	TGCGCCAGCAGCAGACAGGCTCAAGAGACCCAGTACTTC	CASSRQAQETQYF
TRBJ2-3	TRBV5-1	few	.	TGCGCCAGCAGCTTGAACGGCCGTTCTAGCACAGATACGCAGTATTTT	CASSLNGRSSTDTQYF
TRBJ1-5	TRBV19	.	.	TGTGCCAGTAGTATCCGTGGGGGCGCGGGCAATCAGCCCCAGCATTTT	CASSIRGGAGNQPQHF
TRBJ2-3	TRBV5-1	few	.	TGCGCCAGCAGCCGTAGCAAGGAGACAGATACGCAGTATTTT	CASSRSKETDTQYF
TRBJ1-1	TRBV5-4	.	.	TGTGCCAGCAGCTTATCAAGCGTGCACTCGGTAGCTGAAGCTTTCTTT	CASSLSSVHSVAEAFF
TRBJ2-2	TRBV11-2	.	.	TGTGCCAGCACCAACCCCGTCGGGAACGCGAACACCGGGGAGCTGTTTTTT	CASTNPVGNANTGELFF
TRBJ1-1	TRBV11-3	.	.	TGTGCCAGCAGCTTCCAGGCGAACACTGAAGCTTTCTTT	CASSFQANTEAFF
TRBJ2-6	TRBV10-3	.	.	TGTGCCATCAGGGCCGGGGCCAACGTCCTGACTTTT	CAIRAGANVLTF
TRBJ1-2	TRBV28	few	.	TGTGCCAGCAGTGAAAACAGGAAGGATGGCTACACCTTC	CASSENRKDGYTF
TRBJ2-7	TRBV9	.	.	TGTGCCAGCAGCGTAGGCGACAGGCCGAGCTCCTACGAGCAGTACTTC	CASSVGDRPSSYEQYF
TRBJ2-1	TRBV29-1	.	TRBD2	TGCAGCGTTGAAGAAGGCGGGGGGAGACCAAATGAGCAGTTCTTC	CSVEEGGGRPNEQFF
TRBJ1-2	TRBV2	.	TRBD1	TGTGCCAGCAGCGAAACAGGGGCGGCCTACTATGGCTACACCTTC	CASSETGAAYYGYTF
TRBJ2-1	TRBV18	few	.	TGTGCCAGCTCACCGAGGGGATCTACAACCGATGAGCAGTTCTTC	CASSPRGSTTDEQFF
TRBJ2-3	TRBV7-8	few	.	TGTGCCAGCAGCCTTCTACTCCGCACAGATACGCAGTATTTT	CASSLLLRTDTQYF
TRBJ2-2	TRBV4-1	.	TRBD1	TGCGCCAGCAGCAAAGGGACAGCGAACACCGGGGAGCTGTTTTTT	CASSKGTANTGELFF
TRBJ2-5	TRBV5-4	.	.	TGTGCCAGCAGCTTTAAAACGCAAGAGACCCAGTACTTC	CASSFKTQETQYF
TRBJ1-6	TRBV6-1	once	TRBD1	TGTGCCAGCAGTGAACTCGGGACAGGGAAATCACCCCTCCACTTT	CASSELGTGKSPLHF
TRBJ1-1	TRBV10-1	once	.	TGCGCCAGCAAAGAATACACTGAAGCTTTCTTT	CASKEYTEAFF
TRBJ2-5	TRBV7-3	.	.	TGTGCCAGCAGCTTAGGCCTAATAGGAGAGACCCAGTACTTC	CASSLGLIGETQYF
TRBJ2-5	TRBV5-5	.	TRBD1	TGTGCCAGCAGCTTGGGGACAGGGATGCTTGGGGAGACCCAGTACTTC	CASSLGTGMLGETQYF